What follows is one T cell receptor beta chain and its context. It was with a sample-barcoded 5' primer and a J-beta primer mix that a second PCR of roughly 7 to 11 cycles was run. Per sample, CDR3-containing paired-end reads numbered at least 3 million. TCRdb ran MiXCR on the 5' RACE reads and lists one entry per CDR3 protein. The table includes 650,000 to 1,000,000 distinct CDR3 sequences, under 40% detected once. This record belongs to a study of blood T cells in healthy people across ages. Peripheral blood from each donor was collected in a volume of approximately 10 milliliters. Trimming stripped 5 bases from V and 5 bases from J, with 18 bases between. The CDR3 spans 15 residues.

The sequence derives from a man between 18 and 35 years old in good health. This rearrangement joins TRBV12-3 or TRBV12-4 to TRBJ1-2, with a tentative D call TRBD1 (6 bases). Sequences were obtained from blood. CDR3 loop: CASSPTPGGGYGYTF. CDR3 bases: TGTGCCAGCAGTCCAACCCCGGGGGGCGGGTATGGCTACACCTTC.